The source of this T cell receptor (beta chain) is a study of T-cell reconstitution after alpha-beta-depleted transplantation in children. Study findings and constraints: It was newly produced T cells that mostly accounted for T-cell counts and diversity one year after transplant. For some patients, TCRbeta diversity was high at day 60 because of recipient T cells and thymic progenitors that survived.

Comments on this clonotype: The target antigen is unknown.

The CDR3 has 11 amino acids. The germline V gene encodes CDR1 DFQATT and CDR2 SNEGSKA (reference sequence). V was trimmed by 6 bases and J by 7 bases, leaving 12 bases between them. Preparation of the TCRbeta library involved a method that used unique molecular identifiers. In TCRdb, the PCR reads were re-called with MiXCR into one record per CDR3 protein. In the table there are 550,000 to 600,000 distinct CDR3 sequences, 20% to 25% of which are singletons. This sequence joins TRBV20-1 and TRBJ1-1; no clear D. The receptor comes from a boy in the first two years of life who had a stem cell transplant for acute myeloid leukemia, so the T cells may come from the graft donor. The sequenced sample was PBMCs, mostly from graft donor cells, obtained 360 days after TCRalphabeta/CD19-depleted stem cell transplant. The CDR3 nucleotides read TGCAGTGCATTATACGGAGATGAAGCTTTCTTT. Translation: CSALYGDEAFF.